The entry below gives a single TCR beta chain sequence along with its context. Its antigen remains unknown. The iRepertoire nested amplicon-rescue multiplex PCR amplified TCR alpha and beta CDR3s from RNA. For one-step reverse transcription and amplification, roughly 85-450 ng of tissue mRNA or PBMC total RNA was used. TCRdb passed the multiplex PCR reads through MiXCR, listing each CDR3 protein once. The profile shows about 140,000 distinct CDR3 sequences, roughly 43% of them singletons. These data come from a study of glioma-infiltrating T cells. The study's findings and limits: Non-neoplastic patients had below-expected tissue-blood divergence, while all gliomas exceeded expectation.

The sample was glioma tissue, nonneoplastic brain tissue, or PBMCs (not recorded which). This clonotype originated in a human donor with low-grade glioma or glioblastoma, undergoing nonglioma brain surgery, or in good health (not recorded which).

In nucleotides, the CDR3 is TGTGCCAGCGGGAAAAGGGATCAGCCCCAGCATTTT. This codes for CASGKRDQPQHF. The V call is TRBV6-2 or TRBV6-3, the J call TRBJ1-5, with unresolved D. From germline, CDR1 is MNHEY and CDR2 SVGEGT. The CDR3 has 12 residues. V was shortened by 8 bases and J by 5 bases, with 10 bases between the two germline ends.